These 17 T cell receptor beta chains originate from one sample sequenced in a study of blood T cell repertoires in COVID-19. Profiling relied on immunoSEQ multiplex PCR, and the TCRdb table lists in-frame clones only, not all of them. The table has under 200,000 clones, around 80% seen once. The sample was peripheral blood. The source of these receptors is a man between 65 and 85 years old with active or convalescent COVID-19.

The rearrangement uses TRBV2 and TRBJ2-7; TRBD2 matches 10 bases. Germline assignment: CDR1 SNHLY and CDR2 FYNNEI. The CDR3 loop spans 15 amino acids. V lost 3 bases and J lost 1; bases outside the gene matches: 3. The CDR3 bases are TGTGCCAGCAGTGATGCTAGCGGGGGTTCCTACGAGCAGTACTTC. This translates into CASSDASGGSYEQYF.

J is TRBJ2-7 and V is TRBV7-8; D might be TRBD1 (6 bases). In germline, CDR1 is SGHVS, CDR2 FQNEAQ. Trimming removed 2 bases at V and 3 bases at J, with 14 bases between. CDR3 length equals 15 residues. In DNA form, the CDR3 reads TGTGCCAGCAGCTTAAGTCCTTGGACAGACTACGAGCAGTACTTC. It translates to CASSLSPWTDYEQYF.

This chain joins TRBV10-3 and TRBJ1-1; 7 bases map to TRBD1. The CDR3 extends over 15 amino acids. V trimming: 2 bases; J trimming: 3 bases; junction bases outside the gene matches: 6. Germline values: CDR1 ENHRY, CDR2 SYGVKD. CDR3 coding DNA: TGTGCCATCAGTGAGCAGACAGGGAGGTACACTGAAGCTTTCTTT. This encodes CAISEQTGRYTEAFF.

The chain links TRBV6-5 to TRBJ1-2; 8 nucleotides align to TRBD1. Losses at the gene ends were 7 bases for V and 5 bases for J; bases not matched to a gene: 9. Looked up from germline, CDR1 is MNHEY and CDR2 is SVGAGI. There are 14 residues in the CDR3. This chain's CDR3 is CASILGQGTYGYTF. The DNA for the CDR3 is TGTGCCAGCATACTAGGACAGGGCACATATGGCTACACCTTC.

This chain joins TRBV6-2 or TRBV6-3 and TRBJ2-5; D is possibly TRBD2 (6 bases). Trimming stripped 6 bases from V and 4 bases from J, with 15 bases between. The CDR3 extends over 14 amino acids. Germline CDR1 and CDR2: MNHEY and SVGEGT. CDR3 sequence reads: CASSPDYYSETQYF. The CDR3 bases are TGTGCCAGCAGCCCGGACTATTATTCAGAGACCCAGTACTTC.

The chain combines TRBV15 with TRBJ2-3; 8 nucleotides line up with TRBD2. The V gene's germline CDR1 is LNHNV and CDR2 YYDKDF (reference sequence). J was trimmed by 11 bases and V by 1 base; bases with no gene match: 14. The CDR3 runs 16 residues. CDR3 residues: CATSRAQSGLAVRQYF. CDR3 bases: TGTGCCACCAGCAGAGCTCAGTCTGGACTAGCCGTCCGGCAGTATTTT.

With regard to this clone: An end of the junction does not agree with germline; a read error may underlie this. The chain recombines TRBV5-1 with TRBJ1-6; D gene uncertain. Germline V gene data show CDR1 as SGHRS and CDR2 as YFSETQ. The CDR3 consists of 13 residues. Here the CDR3 reads CASSSGADSPLHF. For the CDR3, the DNA is TGCGCCAGCAGCTCGGGTGCCGATTCGCCCCTCCACTTT.

A remark on this clone: This CDR3 is also generated by other DNA sequences in the sample. The CDR3 reads CASSYSGGNTEAFF. The CDR3 nucleotides read TGTGCCAGCAGTTACTCCGGCGGGAACACTGAAGCTTTCTTT. This rearrangement joins TRBV6-5 to TRBJ1-1; D remains ambiguous. Trimming took 0 bases from V and 1 from J, leaving 6 bases between them. Germline-derived CDR1 and CDR2 are MNHEY and SVGAGI. The CDR3 has 14 amino acids.

This clone appeared a few times. The V and J genes are TRBV19 and TRBJ1-1, with a tentative D call TRBD1 (6 bases). CDR1 LNHDA and CDR2 SQIVND come from the germline V gene (reference sequence). V was pared by 6 bases and J by 1 base, with 9 bases between. The CDR3 has 13 residues. This chain's CDR3 is CASSYRENTEAFF. The CDR3 DNA follows: TGTGCCAGTAGCTACAGGGAGAACACTGAAGCTTTCTTT.

This chain connects TRBV29-1 to TRBJ2-7; 12 positions match TRBD1. The ends lost 6 bases at V and 2 bases at J; junction bases unmatched: 14. Germline values: CDR1 SQVTM, CDR2 ANQGSEA. The CDR3 runs 17 residues. The CDR3, as DNA: TGCAGCGTGACCGGGACAGGGGGCGCCTTCCCCGCCTACGAGCAGTACTTC. Translation gives CSVTGTGGAFPAYEQYF.

The chain couples TRBV4-1 to TRBJ1-1; 7 bases fit TRBD1. The CDR3 is 16 residues long. V was clipped by 1 base and J by 3 bases; unmatched bases: 8. CDR1 and CDR2 (germline): MGHRA, YSYEKL. CDR3 DNA sequence: TGCGCCAGCAGCCAAGCCCCTGGACAGGCGGACACTGAAGCTTTCTTT. Protein product: CASSQAPGQADTEAFF.

V gene TRBV6-6 combines with J gene TRBJ1-1; TRBD1 is a possible D gene (6 bases). This CDR3 has 13 amino acids. Germline values: CDR1 MNHNY, CDR2 SVGAGI (reference sequence). Deletions cut 6 bases from V and 1 base from J, with 9 bases between. The CDR3 is CASRRTANTEAFF. Here the CDR3 DNA reads TGTGCCAGCAGAAGGACAGCGAACACTGAAGCTTTCTTT.

The rearrangement joins TRBV6-2 or TRBV6-3 to TRBJ1-2; 7 nucleotides align to TRBD1. The junction had 9 bases not matched to a gene; V was cut back by 6 bases and J by 2 bases. Looked up from germline, CDR1 is MNHEY and CDR2 is SVGEGT. This CDR3 region has 15 residues. The CDR3 DNA reads TGTGCCAGCAGCCGCCGGGACAGACACAACTATGGCTACACCTTC. It translates to CASSRRDRHNYGYTF.

The chain links TRBV7-8 to TRBJ2-5, with 8 bases matching TRBD2. V shed 3 bases and J 5 bases; nucleotides not matched to a gene: 5. CDR1 and CDR2 (germline): SGHVS, FQNEAQ. The CDR3 extends over 14 amino acids. The CDR3 coding sequence is TGTGCCAGCAGCTTTAGGCCTAGCGGGGAGACCCAGTACTTC. It codes for CASSFRPSGETQYF. The full variable domain, rest sourced from reference TRBV7-8 and TRBJ2-5, is GAGVSQSPRYKVAKRGQDVALRCDPISGHVSLFWYQQALGQGPEFLTYFQNEAQLDKSGLPSDRFFAERPEGSVSTLKIQRTQQEDSAVYLCASSFRPSGETQYFGPGTRLLVL.

This clone has more than one count but fewer than ten. The rearrangement links TRBV2 to TRBJ1-5, with no clear D. The CDR3 spans 12 residues. Germline CDR1 is SNHLY and CDR2 is FYNNEI. V gave up 7 bases and J gave up 5 bases, with 9 bases separating them. CDR3 coding DNA: TGTGCCAGCAAGCACGCCGATCAGCCCCAGCATTTT. This translates into CASKHADQPQHF. Together with reference TRBV2 and TRBJ1-5, the CDR3 gives the full variable domain: EPEVTQTPSHQVTQMGQEVILRCVPISNHLYFYWYRQILGQKVEFLVSFYNNEISEKSEIFDDQFSVERPDGSNFTLKIRSTKLEDSAMYFCASKHADQPQHFGDGTRLSIL.

The J gene is TRBJ2-7, the V gene TRBV19, with 11 bases identical to TRBD1. J gave up 6 bases and V 6 bases, and 4 bases lay outside the gene matches. Germline V gene lookup returns CDR1 LNHDA and CDR2 SQIVND (reference sequence). The CDR3 is 13 amino acids. The CDR3 DNA reads as TGTGCCAGTAGCCGGACAGGGGGCAGCGAGCAGTACTTC. This sequence encodes CASSRTGGSEQYF.

The DNA for the CDR3 is TGCGCCAGCATGGAACAGGGATCAGATACGCAGTATTTT. Amino acids: CASMEQGSDTQYF. The chain is built from TRBV5-1 and TRBJ2-3; tentative D call: TRBD1 (6 bases). Germline V gene sequence: CDR1 SGHRS, CDR2 YFSETQ. Trimming took off 6 bases at V and 4 bases at J, with 12 bases between the two ends. The CDR3 loop spans 13 amino acids.